These 3 T cell receptor beta chains were sequenced from one sample in a study of T cells in Graves' hyperthyroidism and ophthalmopathy. RNA transcripts served as the template for amplifying TCR beta CDR3 regions. HTBI primers were employed in a first-round RT-PCR of the TCR CDR3. TCRdb re-derived calls from the multiplex PCR reads in MiXCR, one entry per CDR3 protein. The sample records 300,000 to 400,000 distinct CDR3 sequences, about 18% being singletons. The material sequenced was blood. These receptors originate from a young man with Graves' ophthalmopathy.

This clonotype showed up many times. The chain uses TRBV11-2 and TRBJ1-3, with D perhaps TRBD1 (5 bases). The germline V gene has CDR1 SGHAT and CDR2 FQNNGV. V lost 6 bases, J lost 8 bases, and 20 bases lay in between. The length of the CDR3 is 15 residues. The CDR3 loop reads CASRTSRVPSDTIYF. DNA of the CDR3: TGTGCCAGCAGAACCAGCAGGGTCCCCAGCGACACCATATATTTT. Full variable domain (outside the CDR3, taken from reference TRBV11-2 and TRBJ1-3): EAGVAQSPRYKIIEKRQSVAFWCNPISGHATLYWYQQILGQGPKLLIQFQNNGVVDDSQLPKDRFSAERLKGVDSTLKIQPAKLEDSAVYLCASRTSRVPSDTIYFGEGSWLTVV.

This clonotype was counted many times. J is TRBJ1-1 and V is TRBV12-3 or TRBV12-4, with D unclear. Between the trimmed V and J ends, which lost 6 bases and 0 bases, there was a span of 8 bases. This CDR3 contains 13 residues. This CDR3 reads CASRPTVNTEAFF. CDR3 in DNA: TGTGCCAGCAGACCGACGGTGAACACTGAAGCTTTCTTT.

The chain links TRBV6-2 or TRBV6-3 to TRBJ1-5; D gene uncertain. Per germline, CDR1 MNHEY and CDR2 SVGEGT. This CDR3 comprises 14 residues. Trimming shortened V by 2 bases and J by 1 base, and 6 bases separated the two germline ends. Here the CDR3 reads CASSYRASNQPQHF. CDR3 sequence (DNA): TGTGCCAGCAGTTACAGGGCCAGCAATCAGCCCCAGCATTTT.